Below are 14 T cell receptor beta chains sequenced from a single sample in a study of T-cell reconstitution after alpha-beta-depleted transplantation in children. The TCRbeta library incorporated unique molecular identifiers. TCRdb used MiXCR to reprocess the PCR reads, holding one entry per CDR3 protein. The profile shows approximately 520,000 distinct CDR3 sequences, around 10% of them singletons. This sample comprised PBMCs, mostly from graft donor cells, obtained 180 days after TCRalphabeta/CD19-depleted stem cell transplant. Source of these receptors: a female patient aged 2 to 10 who had a stem cell transplant for aplastic anemia, so the T cells may come from the graft donor.

This clonotype was seen only once. The chain recombines TRBV11-2 with TRBJ2-1; the D call may be TRBD1 or TRBD2 (5 bases each). Trimming cost V 5 bases and J 5 bases, with 16 bases left between them. In germline, CDR1 is SGHAT, CDR2 FQNNGV. This CDR3 is built from 15 residues. The CDR3 here is CASSRANRDHNEQFF. The CDR3 DNA reads TGTGCCAGCAGCCGGGCTAACCGGGACCACAATGAGCAGTTCTTC.

This clonotype showed up just a few times. The chain carries TRBV15 and TRBJ2-7, with D uncertain. With 0 bases removed from V and 2 bases from J, the gap between germline ends came to 8 bases. Germline CDR1 reads LNHNV; CDR2 reads YYDKDF (reference sequence). The CDR3 totals 14 residues. The CDR3 is CATSRDGITYEQYV. DNA of the CDR3: TGTGCCACCAGCAGAGATGGAATAACCTACGAGCAGTACGTC.

This clonotype was seen more than once but under ten times. The J gene is TRBJ2-5, the V gene TRBV3-1; the D gene is possibly TRBD1 (6 bases). CDR1 is LGHDT, CDR2 YNNKEL, per germline (reference sequence). The V end was cut by 4 bases, the J end by 7 bases, with 19 bases between. The CDR3 loop spans 15 amino acids. This CDR3 is CASSPEGFGTTTQYF. The CDR3 bases are TGTGCCAGCAGCCCAGAAGGGTTTGGGACAACGACCCAGTACTTC.

Only a few counts were recorded for this clonotype. The rearrangement links TRBV20-1 to TRBJ2-5; 13 bases map to TRBD2. Germline loops: CDR1 DFQATT, CDR2 SNEGSKA (reference sequence). This CDR3 comprises 17 residues. The J segment lost 0 bases and the V segment lost 2 bases, leaving 6 bases of the junction unmatched. The CDR3 nucleotides are TGCAGTGCTAGATTGGGACTAGCGGGGTTGTACCAAGAGACCCAGTACTTC. Translating it yields CSARLGLAGLYQETQYF.

This clonotype was seen only a few times. This chain links TRBV18 with TRBJ2-7; 9 positions agree with TRBD2. V lost 4 bases to trimming and J lost 3 bases; unmatched junction nucleotides: 19. CDR3 length: 19 amino acids. The germline gives CDR1 KGHSH, CDR2 LQKENI. The CDR3 is CASSLASGRSAAAGYEQYV. The DNA of the CDR3 is TGTGCCAGCTCACTAGCCAGCGGGAGGTCCGCCGCCGCCGGCTACGAGCAGTACGTC.

The V gene is TRBV20-1, the J gene TRBJ2-5, with D unresolved. CDR3 length: 14 amino acids. Germline V lookup: CDR1 DFQATT, CDR2 SNEGSKA (reference sequence). V gave up 3 bases and J gave up 2 bases, with 13 bases separating them. The DNA of the CDR3 is TGCAGTGCTAGCGAGTGGGCAGAACAAGAGACCCAGTACTTC. It specifies CSASEWAEQETQYF.

This clonotype was picked up many times. The V call is TRBV15, the J call TRBJ2-2; 14 nucleotides align to TRBD2. Germline V CDR1 and CDR2: LNHNV, YYDKDF (reference sequence). The CDR3 runs 17 residues. Trimming at V came to 4 bases and at J to 1 base, leaving 2 bases not matched to a gene. CDR3: CATSIGTSGRNTGELFF. The DNA for the CDR3 is TGTGCCACCAGCATCGGGACTAGCGGGAGGAACACCGGGGAGCTGTTTTTT.

This clonotype was observed a handful of times. The rearrangement links TRBV14 to TRBJ2-1; TRBD2 matches at 9 bases. The CDR3 consists of 17 residues. The V and J ends lost 4 bases and 6 bases, in that order; junction bases with no gene match: 13. Germline V CDR1 and CDR2: SGHDN, FVKESK. The CDR3 reads CASSPRTSVMVRNEQFF. CDR3 nucleotides: TGTGCCAGCAGCCCGAGGACTAGCGTAATGGTTCGCAATGAGCAGTTCTTC.

This clonotype has just a few counts. The chain recombines TRBV20-1 with TRBJ2-3; TRBD2 matches at 14 bases. This CDR3 region has 18 residues. CDR1 and CDR2 from the germline V gene are DFQATT and SNEGSKA (reference sequence). The V gene end was trimmed by 4 bases and the J gene end by 6 bases; junction bases not matched to a gene: 15. The CDR3 protein is CSATDTGLAGVAGDTQYF. CDR3 DNA: TGCAGTGCTACAGATACGGGACTAGCGGGAGTTGCGGGGGATACGCAGTATTTT.

This clonotype turned up a few times. The chain employs TRBV24-1 and TRBJ2-1; 9 nucleotides match TRBD1. The CDR3 totals 16 residues. Trimming cost V 1 base and J 7 bases; bases outside gene matches: 7. In germline, CDR1 is KGHDR, CDR2 SFDVKD. The CDR3 protein is CATSDFSGQGRNEQFF. CDR3 sequence (DNA): TGTGCCACCAGTGATTTCTCGGGACAGGGTCGGAATGAGCAGTTCTTC.

The rearrangement links TRBV7-3 to TRBJ2-3; 9 bases match TRBD2. With V trimmed by 3 bases and J by 0 bases, 7 bases remained unmatched. CDR3 length equals 17 residues. Germline CDR1 and CDR2: SGHTA and FQGTGA. CDR3 residues: CASSLASGTDSTDTQYF. The DNA of the CDR3 is TGTGCCAGCAGCTTGGCTAGCGGGACAGACAGCACAGATACGCAGTATTTT.

CDR3: CASGRHGNNNEQFF. The CDR3 DNA reads as TGTGCCAGCGGACGCCACGGGAACAACAATGAGCAGTTCTTC. V and J are TRBV27 and TRBJ2-1; possibly TRBD2 for D (5 bases). This CDR3 contains 14 residues. The germline V gene encodes CDR1 MNHEY and CDR2 SMNVEV (reference sequence). V was clipped by 8 bases and J by 5 bases, with 16 bases between them.

The chain combines TRBV28 with TRBJ1-3; D gene uncertain. Germline V gives CDR1 MDHEN, CDR2 SYDVKM. The V and J ends lost 5 bases and 0 bases respectively, with 11 bases between them. There are 15 residues in the CDR3. CDR3 sequence: CASSPIGFSGNTIYF. CDR3 coding DNA: TGTGCCAGCAGTCCGATCGGTTTCTCTGGAAACACCATATATTTT.

The rearrangement links TRBV7-2 to TRBJ1-2; TRBD1 matches at 7 bases. V gave up 7 bases and J gave up 8 bases; unmatched junction bases: 7. The CDR3 loop spans 12 amino acids. From germline, CDR1 is SGHTA and CDR2 FQGNSA. Here the CDR3 reads CASIPAGGGYTF. In nucleotides, the CDR3 is TGTGCCAGCATCCCCGCAGGGGGGGGCTACACCTTC.